These 15 T cell receptor beta chains were all obtained from the same sample, sequenced in a study of shared clonotypes between healthy human individuals. CD45RO-negative CD8 cells positively selected for CCR7 made up the naive population, which excluded terminally differentiated effector memory CD45RA+ cells. The assay was immunoSEQ multiplex PCR, and TCRdb's table has in-frame clones only and misses some. The sample includes about 2 million clones, less than 95% seen only once; the top ten take roughly 1%. Sequenced input: naive CD8+ T cells sorted from blood. Receptors originate from a young man in good health.

The chain employs TRBV9 and TRBJ2-2, with D perhaps TRBD1 (6 bases). CDR3 length equals 16 residues. CDR1 and CDR2 from the germline V gene are SGDLS and YYNGEE. Trimming pared 0 bases from V and 1 base from J, leaving 10 bases between. The CDR3 loop reads CASSVAPGENTGELFF. CDR3 in DNA: TGTGCCAGCAGCGTAGCTCCAGGGGAGAACACCGGGGAGCTGTTTTTT.

The chain uses TRBV19 and TRBJ1-1, with D unresolved. Germline CDR1 and CDR2: LNHDA and SQIVND (reference sequence). CDR3 length equals 13 residues. V was clipped by 1 base and J by 6 bases, with 9 bases between them. CDR3 in DNA: TGTGCCAGTAGTATAGGGGGTGTGGCTGAAGCTTTCTTT. As protein: CASSIGGVAEAFF.

J is TRBJ2-7 and V is TRBV19; D unresolved. V lost 0 bases, J lost 5 bases, and 14 bases lay in between. Germline loops: CDR1 LNHDA, CDR2 SQIVND (reference sequence). The CDR3 loop spans 15 amino acids. CDR3 region: CASSIDLETVNEQYF. Here the CDR3 DNA reads TGTGCCAGTAGTATAGATCTAGAGACTGTCAACGAGCAGTACTTC.

V gene TRBV19 combines with J gene TRBJ1-1; D gene ambiguous. This CDR3 spans 15 amino acids. V lost 3 bases to trimming and J lost 1 base, with 12 bases between them. Germline CDR1 and CDR2: LNHDA and SQIVND (reference sequence). CDR3 nucleotide sequence: TGTGCCAGTAGTATCACGCCAACCGAGAACACTGAAGCTTTCTTT. Translation: CASSITPTENTEAFF. Together with reference TRBV19 and TRBJ1-1, the CDR3 gives the full variable domain: DGGITQSPKYLFRKEGQNVTLSCEQNLNHDAMYWYRQDPGQGLRLIYYSQIVNDFQKGDIAEGYSVSREKKESFPLTVTSAQKNPTAFYLCASSITPTENTEAFFGQGTRLTVV.

In regard to this clone: The same CDR3 also results from other DNA sequences found in this sample. This chain connects TRBV9 to TRBJ2-5; the match to TRBD2 covers 13 bases. Germline CDR1 and CDR2: SGDLS and YYNGEE. The CDR3 contains 16 residues. The V segment lost 0 bases and the J segment 4 bases; nucleotides outside the gene matches: 3. Here the CDR3 DNA reads TGTGCCAGCAGCGTAGGGACTAGCGGGAGAGGAGAGACCCAGTACTTC. It translates to CASSVGTSGRGETQYF.

This sequence joins TRBV5-8 and TRBJ2-3, with 10 bases fitting TRBD2. This CDR3 region has 15 residues. V lost 3 bases, J lost 1 base, and 2 bases stayed unmatched. CDR1 and CDR2 from the germline V gene are SGHTS and YDEGEE. The CDR3 DNA sequence: TGTGCCAGCAGCTCCGGGACTAGCGGCACAGATACGCAGTATTTT. Protein product: CASSSGTSGTDTQYF.

The chain has TRBV27 and TRBJ2-7; D is ambiguous. CDR1 is MNHEY and CDR2 is SMNVEV in the germline V gene (reference sequence). The V and J ends lost 5 bases and 5 bases respectively, with 16 bases between them. The CDR3 runs to 14 residues. The CDR3 loop is CASSPLGQPHEQYF. The CDR3 bases are TGTGCCAGCAGTCCTCTTGGGCAGCCCCACGAGCAGTACTTC.

The rearrangement uses TRBV29-1 and TRBJ2-1, with 9 bases lining up with TRBD2. J lost 1 base, V lost 6 bases, and 16 bases had no gene match. Germline loops: CDR1 SQVTM, CDR2 ANQGSEA. The CDR3 length is 18 residues. The DNA for the CDR3 is TGCAGCGTCCAAGGGTCAGCCAGCGGGAGGAATTCCTACAATGAGCAGTTCTTC. This codes for CSVQGSASGRNSYNEQFF.

This chain joins TRBV18 and TRBJ2-2; D gene ambiguous. Germline-derived CDR1 and CDR2 are KGHSH and LQKENI. V was shortened by 7 bases and J by 4 bases, with 10 bases between the two germline ends. The CDR3 loop spans 13 amino acids. CDR3 region: CASFTRSTGELFF. The CDR3 DNA follows: TGTGCCAGCTTCACGAGAAGCACCGGGGAGCTGTTTTTT.

V gene TRBV27 combines with J gene TRBJ1-5; D perhaps matches TRBD1 (5 bases). The CDR3 has 13 residues. The V end lost 4 bases, the J end lost 9 bases, and 13 bases lay between the germline ends. CDR1 is MNHEY, CDR2 SMNVEV, per germline (reference sequence). The CDR3 spells CASSWDGGRPQHF. The CDR3 bases are TGTGCCAGCAGTTGGGACGGTGGGCGGCCCCAGCATTTT.

The rearrangement links TRBV11-2 to TRBJ1-1, with D maybe TRBD1 (5 bases). The length of the CDR3 is 16 residues. V was clipped by 3 bases and J by 0 bases, with 14 bases between them. Germline assignment: CDR1 SGHAT and CDR2 FQNNGV. The CDR3 nucleotides read TGTGCCAGCAGCTTCTCTGTCCGGGGGTTGAACACTGAAGCTTTCTTT. Residues: CASSFSVRGLNTEAFF.

This sequence joins TRBV2 and TRBJ2-1, with D tentatively TRBD1 (6 bases). V shed 4 bases and J shed 8 bases, with 12 bases lying between them. The CDR3 is 13 amino acids. CDR1 SNHLY and CDR2 FYNNEI come from the germline V gene. In DNA, the CDR3 is TGTGCCAGCAGTGGATACAGGGTCGATGAGCAGTTCTTC. Translating it yields CASSGYRVDEQFF.

The V gene is TRBV6-5, the J gene TRBJ1-1, with D possibly matching TRBD1 (6 bases). This CDR3 comprises 15 residues. V lost 3 bases, J lost 14 bases, and 25 bases lay in between. Germline CDR1 and CDR2: MNHEY and SVGAGI. The CDR3, as DNA: TGTGCCAGCAGTTATCCCGGGACACCCTTCCAAGGGGCCTTCTTT. It translates to CASSYPGTPFQGAFF.

V and J are TRBV6-1 and TRBJ2-7; the D gene is possibly TRBD1 (6 bases). CDR1 and CDR2 from the germline V gene are MNHNS and SASEGT. Trimming removed 6 bases at V and 3 bases at J, with 9 bases between. The CDR3 sequence is 12 residues long. The CDR3 here is CASRKGGYEQYF. DNA for the CDR3: TGTGCCAGCAGAAAAGGGGGCTACGAGCAGTACTTC.

The chain recombines TRBV5-1 with TRBJ1-2, with 7 positions matching TRBD1. Germline V CDR1 and CDR2: SGHRS, YFSETQ. The CDR3 length is 16 residues. V trimming: 4 bases; J trimming: 4 bases; junction bases outside the gene matches: 13. Written as DNA, the CDR3 is TGCGCCAGCAGCCCGTCCCGGGACAGTATCTTCTATGGCTACACCTTC. This gives the protein CASSPSRDSIFYGYTF.